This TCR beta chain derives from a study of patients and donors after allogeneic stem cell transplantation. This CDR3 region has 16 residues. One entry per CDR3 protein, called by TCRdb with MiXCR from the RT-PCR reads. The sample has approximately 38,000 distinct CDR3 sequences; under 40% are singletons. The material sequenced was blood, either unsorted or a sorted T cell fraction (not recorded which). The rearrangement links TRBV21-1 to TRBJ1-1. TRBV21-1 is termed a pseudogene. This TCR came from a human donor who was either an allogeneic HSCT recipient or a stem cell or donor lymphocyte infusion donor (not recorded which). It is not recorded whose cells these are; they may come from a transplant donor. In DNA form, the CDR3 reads TGTGCCAGCAGCAAAGGGGGAAGTGGGGTGAACACTGAAGCTTTCTTT. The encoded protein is CASSKGGSGVNTEAFF.